Below, 12 T cell receptor beta chains from the same sample are listed, as sequenced in a study of blood T cells in healthy people across ages (dated by TCRdb to between 2015 and 2017). The library was generated by 5' RACE. TCRdb records Illumina HiSeq 2500 as the sequencer. A second PCR of about 6 to 11 cycles was performed with a sample-barcoded 5' primer and a J-beta primer mix. In TCRdb, the public reads were trimmed at Q25 with fastp and aligned with MiXCR, with productive beta chains retained. CDR3 protein sequences are deduplicated, and each keeps its most common genes and DNA. The sample table contains 1.5 million to 2 million distinct CDR3 sequences; only one count was recorded for under 30% of them. The ten largest clones take up roughly 8% of the sample. The sequenced sample was blood. The origin of the receptors is a woman aged 25 to 39 in good health.

This clonotype occurred a few times. The chain has TRBV2 and TRBJ1-2, with a possible D match to TRBD1 (5 bases). CDR1 is SNHLY, CDR2 FYNNEI, per germline. The V and J ends lost 6 bases and 6 bases respectively, with 14 bases between them. The CDR3 loop spans 13 amino acids. CDR3 amino acids: CASSVNRNDGYTF. The CDR3 DNA follows: TGTGCCAGCAGCGTTAACAGGAACGATGGCTACACCTTC.

There are a few counts of this clonotype. The chain couples TRBV5-1 to TRBJ2-1, with 9 bases that match TRBD2. The CDR3 contains 14 residues. V shed 7 bases, J shed 9 bases, and the junction held 11 bases outside the gene matches. Germline assignment: CDR1 SGHRS and CDR2 YFSETQ. The CDR3 nucleotides are TGCGCCAGCGTAAAGGCTAGCGGGGTAGGTGAGCAGTTCTTC. Translation gives CASVKASGVGEQFF.

The chain joins TRBV27 to TRBJ1-2; unclear D gene. Germline CDR1 is MNHEY and CDR2 is SMNVEV (reference sequence). This CDR3 contains 14 residues. Trimming removed 5 bases at V and 3 bases at J, with 13 bases between. In DNA form, the CDR3 reads TGTGCCAGCAGTACTGCCCCAGGTTACTATGGCTACACCTTC. Encoded protein: CASSTAPGYYGYTF.

This clonotype came up once. The chain recombines TRBV28 with TRBJ2-1; no definite D call. The CDR3 has 14 amino acids. Trimming left V 4 bases short and J 8 bases short, with 15 bases between. Germline-derived CDR1 and CDR2 are MDHEN and SYDVKM. CDR3 loop: CASSWTEEDDEQFF. CDR3 DNA: TGTGCCAGCAGTTGGACGGAAGAGGACGATGAGCAGTTCTTC.

There are many counts of this clonotype. V is TRBV2 and J is TRBJ2-1; possibly TRBD2 for D (6 bases). Germline CDR1 is SNHLY and CDR2 is FYNNEI. This CDR3 is 18 amino acids long. V lost 2 bases to trimming and J lost 0 bases, with 17 bases between them. CDR3 residues: CASSEKAELASSYNEQFF. The CDR3 nucleotides read TGTGCCAGCAGTGAAAAGGCTGAACTAGCAAGCTCCTACAATGAGCAGTTCTTC. Full variable domain (remainder filled in from reference TRBV2 and TRBJ2-1): EPEVTQTPSHQVTQMGQEVILRCVPISNHLYFYWYRQILGQKVEFLVSFYNNEISEKSEIFDDQFSVERPDGSNFTLKIRSTKLEDSAMYFCASSEKAELASSYNEQFFGPGTRLTVL.

This chain links TRBV6-2 or TRBV6-3 with TRBJ1-5; possible D gene TRBD1, 5 bases. V lost 8 bases and J lost 4, with 12 bases in between. This CDR3 is built from 13 residues. Germline CDR1 reads MNHEY; CDR2 reads SVGEGT. Written as DNA, the CDR3 is TGTGCCAGCGTTCGGGACGCAAATCAGCCCCAGCATTTT. As protein: CASVRDANQPQHF.

This clonotype was observed a single time. V is TRBV4-3 and J is TRBJ2-1; the D is unclear. The V end was cut by 1 base, the J end by 0 bases, with 7 bases between. This CDR3 region has 15 residues. The germline V gene has CDR1 LGHNA and CDR2 YSLEER. In nucleotides, the CDR3 is TGCGCCAGCAGCCAAGTACTTAGCTCCTACAATGAGCAGTTCTTC. Translated, it gives CASSQVLSSYNEQFF.

This clonotype has a handful of counts. The rearrangement links TRBV20-1 to TRBJ2-5; the match to TRBD2 covers 10 bases. The CDR3 sequence is 13 residues long. The junction had 5 bases not matched to a gene; V was cut back by 6 bases and J by 4 bases. Germline V lookup: CDR1 DFQATT, CDR2 SNEGSKA (reference sequence). The CDR3 loop reads CSAGLAARETQYF. As DNA, the CDR3 is TGCAGTGCCGGACTAGCGGCTCGAGAGACCCAGTACTTC.

The chain couples TRBV5-5 to TRBJ2-7; 11 nucleotides match TRBD1. With V trimmed by 0 bases and J by 4 bases, 6 bases remained unmatched. Germline V gives CDR1 SGHKS, CDR2 YYEKEE (reference sequence). The length of the CDR3 is 16 residues. This chain's CDR3 is CASSLEDRGRGYEQYF. The CDR3 region has the DNA TGTGCCAGCAGCTTGGAGGACAGGGGGCGCGGGTACGAGCAGTACTTC.

The genes are TRBV6-2 or TRBV6-3 and TRBJ2-1; 7 bases match TRBD2. From germline, CDR1 is MNHEY and CDR2 SVGEGT. This CDR3 region has 17 residues. With V trimmed by 0 bases and J by 3 bases, 8 bases remained unmatched. Written as DNA, the CDR3 is TGTGCCAGCAGTTACTCGATCGGGGGGACTCACTACAATGAGCAGTTCTTC. Translated: CASSYSIGGTHYNEQFF.

This chain uses TRBV6-1 with TRBJ1-6; TRBD1 aligns across 11 bases. The CDR3 is 18 amino acids. Germline V lookup: CDR1 MNHNS, CDR2 SASEGT. V shed 3 bases, J shed 0 bases, and the junction held 4 bases outside the gene matches. This chain's CDR3 is CASSDGDRGSSYNSPLHF. The CDR3 nucleotides are TGTGCCAGCAGTGATGGGGACAGGGGGAGCTCCTATAATTCACCCCTCCACTTT.

The genes are TRBV28 and TRBJ2-5, with 7 bases that match TRBD1. Trimming at V came to 6 bases and at J to 4 bases, leaving 14 bases not matched to a gene. The germline CDR1 and CDR2 sequences are MDHEN and SYDVKM. This CDR3 spans 16 amino acids. The CDR3, as DNA: TGTGCCAGCAGACCTGCAGGGGACAGCTTTGGAGAGACCCAGTACTTC. Protein product: CASRPAGDSFGETQYF.